The entry that follows covers one TCR beta chain sequence. Antigen unknown. These data are taken from a study of cytomegalovirus exposure and HLA in healthy donors. The CDR3 consists of 14 residues. J was trimmed by 11 bases and V by 4 bases; bases with no gene match: 10. CDR1 is MNHEY, CDR2 SMNVEV, per germline (reference sequence). Libraries were prepared by immunoSEQ multiplex PCR; TCRdb keeps only in-frame clonotypes and omits some of them. Among 55,000 to 75,000 clones listed, 90% to 96% were seen once. General study findings and limits: The authors enumerated over 150 TCR beta chains as linked to cytomegalovirus. Most sequenced TCRs were rare (though some public TCRs occurred in many donors).

Material for sequencing was PBMCs. V usage is TRBV27 and J usage is TRBJ1-4, with 7 positions matching TRBD1. This receptor was taken from a woman in her late teens or twenties in good health and CMV-seronegative. CDR3 nucleotide sequence: TGTGCCAGCAGTTCCTTAGGGGCACAGGGGAAACTGTTTTTT. It yields the protein CASSSLGAQGKLFF.